Presented here are 10 T cell receptor beta chains from one specimen sequenced in a study of human T cells and chemical hapten exposure. Described time point: patch test 3, about 24 weeks after DPC sensitization. Treatment of the sample: therapeutic diphenylcyclopropenone sensitization with weekly scalp DPC. TCRdb used MiXCR to reprocess the RACE reads, holding one entry per CDR3 protein. The repertoire holds over 100,000 distinct CDR3 sequences, with 11% as singletons. The specimen was whole blood, collected in connection with sensitization to the hapten diphenylcyclopropenone (DPC). The receptors were gathered from a woman aged 50 to 65 with alopecia areata. Some clones in this sample may be carry-over from other donors' samples.

This clonotype was seen only a few times. The V gene is TRBV7-2, the J gene TRBJ2-7; 11 bases line up with TRBD2. With V trimmed by 2 bases and J by 5 bases, 5 bases remained unmatched. The CDR3 has 15 residues. Germline V CDR1 and CDR2: SGHTA, FQGNSA. The CDR3: CASSLITSGSHEQYF. CDR3 bases: TGTGCCAGCAGCTTAATAACTAGCGGGAGCCACGAGCAGTACTTC.

This clonotype appeared many times. This chain connects TRBV28 to TRBJ2-3; D could derive from TRBD1 or TRBD2 (5 bases each). The CDR3 covers 14 residues. V lost 6 bases and J 0 bases, leaving 10 bases between the germline ends. Germline V gene lookup returns CDR1 MDHEN and CDR2 SYDVKM. The CDR3 spells CASSPGLSTDTQYF. As DNA, the CDR3 is TGTGCCAGCAGCCCGGGGCTGAGCACAGATACGCAGTATTTT.

This clonotype was counted between two and nine times. The genes are TRBV9 and TRBJ1-2, with a possible D match to TRBD1 (5 bases). The V gene's germline CDR1 is SGDLS and CDR2 YYNGEE. The CDR3 is made up of 14 amino acids. Trimming stripped 2 bases from V and 4 bases from J, with 12 bases between. CDR3 protein: CASSVVQGVYGYTF. The CDR3 bases are TGTGCCAGCAGCGTCGTCCAGGGCGTCTATGGCTACACCTTC.

The CDR3 DNA sequence: TGTGCCAGTCTACAGGGATTCAGCTACGAGCAGTACTTC. Residues: CASLQGFSYEQYF. The chain carries TRBV6-2 or TRBV6-3 and TRBJ2-7, with D perhaps TRBD1 (6 bases). This CDR3 contains 13 residues. The germline V and J ends were trimmed by 9 bases and 3 bases, with 15 bases remaining between them. Germline V lookup: CDR1 MNHEY, CDR2 SVGEGT.

Turning to this clonotype: This may stem from a read error, because a much larger clone lies one nucleotide away. V is TRBV27 and J is TRBJ2-7, with a tentative D call TRBD2 (5 bases). This CDR3 is built from 12 residues. The V and J ends lost 9 bases and 0 bases respectively, with 9 bases between them. CDR1 and CDR2 from the germline V gene are MNHEY and SMNVEV (reference sequence). Written as DNA, the CDR3 is TGTGCCAGTCCGGACTGCTCCTACGAGCAGTACTTC. This encodes CASPDCSYEQYF.

This clonotype was detected many times. The chain is built from TRBV12-3 or TRBV12-4 and TRBJ1-3; weak D call: TRBD1 (5 bases). With 6 bases removed from V and 1 base from J, the gap between germline ends came to 16 bases. The CDR3 sequence is 16 residues long. The CDR3 region has the DNA TGTGCCAGCAGACCTGGGACGGGTAGATCTGGAAACACCATATATTTT. This encodes CASRPGTGRSGNTIYF.

The CDR3 nucleotides are TGTGCCAGCAGCTTAAGTCCAGGGGGCTTGTTTGGAAACACCATATATTTT. It encodes CASSLSPGGLFGNTIYF. V and J are TRBV7-2 and TRBJ1-3; 8 bases match TRBD1. The germline CDR1 and CDR2 sequences are SGHTA and FQGNSA. The ends lost 2 bases at V and 3 bases at J; junction bases unmatched: 9. CDR3 length: 17 residues.

There are a few counts of this clonotype. V gene TRBV12-3 or TRBV12-4 combines with J gene TRBJ1-3, with 8 bases matching TRBD1. There are 14 residues in the CDR3. Germline trimming cut 5 bases from V and 2 bases from J; bases unmatched to any gene: 2. CDR3 loop: CASSRDRPGNTIYF. The CDR3 DNA sequence: TGTGCCAGCAGTCGGGACAGGCCTGGAAACACCATATATTTT.

The rearrangement uses TRBV18 and TRBJ2-4, with D possibly TRBD1 on 6 matching bases. CDR1 is KGHSH, CDR2 LQKENI, per germline. The CDR3 consists of 16 residues. V was shortened by 3 bases and J by 9 bases, with 21 bases between the two germline ends. This CDR3 is CASSPDAPSLGGIQYF. The DNA for the CDR3 is TGTGCCAGCTCACCCGACGCTCCCTCTCTAGGGGGCATTCAGTACTTC.

The rearrangement joins TRBV6-6 to TRBJ1-1; no reliable D call. Trimming stripped 2 bases from V and 7 bases from J, with 11 bases between. Germline V lookup: CDR1 MNHNY, CDR2 SVGAGI (reference sequence). The CDR3 sequence is 13 residues long. CDR3 coding DNA: TGTGCCAGCAGTTACGGGGTCGGGATTGAAGCTTTCTTT. Encoded protein: CASSYGVGIEAFF.